This T cell receptor (beta chain) appears in the sequencing data of a study of T-cell memory formation after mild COVID-19. One entry per CDR3 protein, called by TCRdb with MiXCR from the 5' RACE reads. This sample carries around 440,000 distinct CDR3 sequences, 18% of them seen once, and the ten largest clones take more than 9%. Between the trimmed V and J ends, which lost 7 bases and 3 bases, there was a span of 10 bases. There are 12 residues in the CDR3. Looked up from germline, CDR1 is MNHNS and CDR2 is SASEGT. Study results and limitations: Unconfirmed was the SARS-CoV-2 specificity of second-wave clones that peaked on day 37. Clones shrinking between day 15 and 85 showed a balanced CD4/CD8 split, and those that grew later tilted toward CD4+.

This clonotype has only a few counts. Its target is not known. This sequence originates from an adult woman who had mild COVID-19 (a few samples of this study predate the infection). Cell type and time point are not known. The chain combines TRBV6-1 with TRBJ2-7, with D uncertain. Material for sequencing was PBMCs or a T cell subset sorted from them (not recorded which). CDR3 nucleotides: TGTGCCAGCACCCGGGTGGGCTACGAGCAGTACTTC. This translates into CASTRVGYEQYF.